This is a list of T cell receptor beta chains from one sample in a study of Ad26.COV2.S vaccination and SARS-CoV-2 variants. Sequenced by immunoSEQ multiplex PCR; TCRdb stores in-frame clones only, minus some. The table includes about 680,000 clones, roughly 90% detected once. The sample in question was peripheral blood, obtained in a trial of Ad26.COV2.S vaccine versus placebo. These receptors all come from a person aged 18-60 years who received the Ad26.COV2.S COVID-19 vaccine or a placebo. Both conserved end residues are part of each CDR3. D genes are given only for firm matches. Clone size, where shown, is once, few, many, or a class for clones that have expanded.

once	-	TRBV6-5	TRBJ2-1	TGTGCCAGCAGTTACGCCCCAGCCAGTGGGGAAAAGCAGTTCTTC	CASSYAPASGEKQFF
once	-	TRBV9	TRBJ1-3	TGTGCCAGCAGCCACACAGGGCTTGGAAACACCATATATTTT	CASSHTGLGNTIYF
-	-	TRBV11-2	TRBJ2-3	TGTGCCAGCAGCTTTGAGGAGCAAGTTACGCAGTATTTT	CASSFEEQVTQYF
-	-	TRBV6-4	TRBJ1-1	TGTGCCAGCAGTCGGGGACCCTACACTGAAGCTTTCTTT	CASSRGPYTEAFF
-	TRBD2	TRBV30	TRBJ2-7	TGTGCCTGGAGTCAGGCTAGCGGGTTCTACGAGCAGTACTTC	CAWSQASGFYEQYF
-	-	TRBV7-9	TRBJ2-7	TGTGCCAGCAGCTTAATCAGCCTCCGGGAGTCGATTACCTACGAGCAGTACTTC	CASSLISLRESITYEQYF
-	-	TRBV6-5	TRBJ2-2	TGTGCCGGCCGACAGACCTACACCGGGGAGCTGTTTTTT	CAGRQTYTGELFF
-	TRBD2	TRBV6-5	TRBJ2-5	TGTGCCAGCAACCACCCCGTCGGGGGGGCGGAGACCCAGTACTTC	CASNHPVGGAETQYF
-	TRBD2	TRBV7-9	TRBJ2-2	TGTGCCAGCAGCGAGGGACTAGCTACCGGGGAGCTGTTTTTT	CASSEGLATGELFF
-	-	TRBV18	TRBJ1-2	TGTGCCAGCTCACCACGCGACTTTAACTATGGCTACACCTTC	CASSPRDFNYGYTF
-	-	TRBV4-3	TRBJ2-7	TGCGCCAGCAGCCCACAGGAGGGAAACTACGAGCAGTACTTC	CASSPQEGNYEQYF
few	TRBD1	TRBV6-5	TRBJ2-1	TGTGCCACTTTCACAGGGGGCACTGGAAATGAGCAGTTCTTC	CATFTGGTGNEQFF
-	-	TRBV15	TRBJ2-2	TGTGCCACCAGCAGAGAAGATAACAGGGTCACGGCGAACACCGGGGAGCTGTTTTTT	CATSREDNRVTANTGELFF
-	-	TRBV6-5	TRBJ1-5	TGTGCCAGCAGCCCCATCGATAGCAATCAGCCCCAGCATTTT	CASSPIDSNQPQHF
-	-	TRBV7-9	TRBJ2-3	TGTGCCAGCAGCTTTCTAACAGGGCCAGATACGCAGTATTTT	CASSFLTGPDTQYF
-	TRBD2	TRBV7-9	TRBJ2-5	TGTGCCAGCAGCAGTGCGGGGGGGGAGACCCAGTACTTC	CASSSAGGETQYF
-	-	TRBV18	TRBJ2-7	TGTGCCAGCTCACCACCCGAGATCTACGAGCAGTACTTC	CASSPPEIYEQYF
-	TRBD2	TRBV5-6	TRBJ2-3	TGTGCCAGCAGCTTGAGAGGTCTAGCGGGAGGATTAGATACGCAGTATTTT	CASSLRGLAGGLDTQYF
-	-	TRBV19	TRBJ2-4	TGTGCCAGTACCTTCAATCCGGACAGAAACATTCAGTACTTC	CASTFNPDRNIQYF
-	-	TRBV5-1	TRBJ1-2	TGCGCCAGCAGCGGGGGCGGTTTGGACTATGGCTACACCTTC	CASSGGGLDYGYTF
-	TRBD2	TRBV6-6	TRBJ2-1	TGTGCCAGCAGCCCAAAAGCGGGGGGGCGAGGTGAGCAGTTCTTC	CASSPKAGGRGEQFF
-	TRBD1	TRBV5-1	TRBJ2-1	TGCGCCAGCAGCAACTCGGGGACAGGGTTCTCCAATGAGCAGTTCTTC	CASSNSGTGFSNEQFF